The 11 T cell receptor beta chains listed next were all sequenced from one sample in a study of shared clonotypes between healthy human individuals. Generated by immunoSEQ multiplex PCR, the TCRdb table keeps only in-frame clones and is missing some. In the table there are 2 million to 2.5 million clones, 85% to 95% of which are singletons. The material sequenced was naive CD4+ T cells from PBMCs. Indicated subset: CD45RA+ positively selected. The source of these receptors is a man aged 18-30 years in good health. Some clones in this sample may be carry-over from other donors' samples.

The chain recombines TRBV9 with TRBJ2-3, with D perhaps TRBD1 (5 bases). The CDR3 runs 14 residues. The germline V gene has CDR1 SGDLS and CDR2 YYNGEE. Trimming removed 0 bases from V and 5 bases from J, with 10 bases in between. This CDR3 reads CASSVVVGQDTQYF. The CDR3 DNA follows: TGTGCCAGCAGCGTAGTGGTGGGGCAAGATACGCAGTATTTT. Together with reference TRBV9 and TRBJ2-3, the CDR3 gives the full variable domain: DSGVTQTPKHLITATGQRVTLRCSPRSGDLSVYWYQQSLDQGLQFLIQYYNGEERAKGNILERFSAQQFPDLHSELNLSSLELGDSALYFCASSVVVGQDTQYFGPGTRLTVL.

J is TRBJ1-2 and V is TRBV7-9; 8 nucleotides match TRBD1. Germline V gene sequence: CDR1 SEHNR, CDR2 FQNEAQ (reference sequence). The V segment lost 5 bases and the J segment 8 bases; nucleotides outside the gene matches: 7. The CDR3 spans 13 residues. CDR3 nucleotide sequence: TGTGCCAGCAGCCCTCGGGACAGGAGAGGCTACACCTTC. As protein: CASSPRDRRGYTF. Filled out from reference TRBV7-9 and TRBJ1-2, the complete variable domain reads DTGVSQNPRHKITKRGQNVTFRCDPISEHNRLYWYRQTLGQGPEFLTYFQNEAQLEKSRLLSDRFSAERPKGSFSTLEIQRTEQGDSAMYLCASSPRDRRGYTFGSGTRLTVV.

The table lists this clone with a count of one. The J gene is TRBJ2-3, the V gene TRBV6-5; 8 bases are shared with TRBD2. The CDR3 spans 14 residues. V trimming: 7 bases; J trimming: 9 bases; junction bases outside the gene matches: 12. Germline V gives CDR1 MNHEY, CDR2 SVGAGI. The CDR3, as DNA: TGTGCCAGCACCCCCGGGGGTAGCGGGAAAACGCAGTATTTT. Translated: CASTPGGSGKTQYF.

This chain links TRBV28 with TRBJ2-1, with 10 bases aligning to TRBD2. The trim removed 5 bases at V and 8 bases at J, leaving 12 bases unmatched. The CDR3 contains 16 residues. Germline-derived CDR1 and CDR2 are MDHEN and SYDVKM. This chain's CDR3 is CASSPLTSGPRDEQFF. Written as DNA, the CDR3 is TGTGCCAGCAGTCCTTTGACTAGCGGGCCTCGGGATGAGCAGTTCTTC. Filled out from reference TRBV28 and TRBJ2-1, the complete variable domain reads DVKVTQSSRYLVKRTGEKVFLECVQDMDHENMFWYRQDPGLGLRLIYFSYDVKMKEKGDIPEGYSVSREKKERFSLILESASTNQTSMYLCASSPLTSGPRDEQFFGPGTRLTVL.

The chain is built from TRBV2 and TRBJ2-5; possible D gene TRBD2, 5 bases. The CDR3 extends over 14 amino acids. V dropped 7 bases and J dropped 1 base, with 13 bases sitting between them. CDR1 and CDR2 (germline): SNHLY, FYNNEI. In DNA, the CDR3 is TGTGCCAGCAATGCGCGGGCCCTCCAAGAGACCCAGTACTTC. This encodes CASNARALQETQYF.

This chain uses TRBV30 with TRBJ2-3; TRBD2 aligns across 8 bases. V dropped 5 bases and J dropped 4; count of bases not matched to a gene: 5. Germline values: CDR1 GTSNPN, CDR2 SVGIG (reference sequence). This CDR3 is 13 amino acids long. The CDR3 nucleotides are TGTGCCTGGGGTAGCGGGATTGCAGATACGCAGTATTTT. It specifies CAWGSGIADTQYF.

This clone was picked up a small number of times. J is TRBJ1-1 and V is TRBV11-1, with a tentative D call TRBD1 (5 bases). Trimming stripped 5 bases from V and 0 bases from J, with 16 bases between. The germline V gene has CDR1 SGHAT and CDR2 FQDESV (reference sequence). The CDR3 length is 16 residues. DNA of the CDR3: TGTGCCAGCAGCCCTACCCTGACAGCGATGAACACTGAAGCTTTCTTT. Protein: CASSPTLTAMNTEAFF.

As for this clone: This sample includes further DNA sequences coding for the same CDR3. The rearrangement links TRBV7-3 to TRBJ2-3; no firm D call. The ends were cut back, 1 base at V and 2 bases at J, with 7 bases in the middle. This CDR3 region has 14 residues. Germline V gene lookup returns CDR1 SGHTA and CDR2 FQGTGA. This CDR3 is CASSLSGPTDTQYF. CDR3 DNA sequence: TGTGCCAGCAGCTTAAGCGGTCCCACAGATACGCAGTATTTT.

The genes are TRBV28 and TRBJ1-5; 8 bases agree with TRBD1. The CDR3 is made up of 15 amino acids. Trimming removed 5 bases from V and 2 bases from J; junction bases left unmatched: 5. CDR1 and CDR2 (germline): MDHEN, SYDVKM. CDR3 nucleotides: TGTGCCAGCAGTAGAACGACAGGGGGCAATCAGCCCCAGCATTTT. This encodes CASSRTTGGNQPQHF.

V gene TRBV19 combines with J gene TRBJ1-5, with TRBD1 matching over 8 bases. The CDR3 spans 13 residues. From germline, CDR1 is LNHDA and CDR2 SQIVND (reference sequence). Trimming removed 7 bases from V and 10 bases from J; junction bases left unmatched: 9. CDR3: CASMGQAFHPQHF. The CDR3 DNA reads TGTGCCAGTATGGGACAGGCCTTCCATCCCCAGCATTTT.

A remark on this clone: The sample contains more than one DNA sequence encoding this CDR3. The chain carries TRBV30 and TRBJ1-5; D gene ambiguous. The CDR3 spans 13 residues. Germline lookup yields CDR1 GTSNPN and CDR2 SVGIG (reference sequence). V dropped 2 bases and J dropped 4 bases, with 9 bases sitting between them. CDR3 sequence (DNA): TGTGCCTGGAGTCCGGATAGAAATCAGCCCCAGCATTTT. This gives the protein CAWSPDRNQPQHF.